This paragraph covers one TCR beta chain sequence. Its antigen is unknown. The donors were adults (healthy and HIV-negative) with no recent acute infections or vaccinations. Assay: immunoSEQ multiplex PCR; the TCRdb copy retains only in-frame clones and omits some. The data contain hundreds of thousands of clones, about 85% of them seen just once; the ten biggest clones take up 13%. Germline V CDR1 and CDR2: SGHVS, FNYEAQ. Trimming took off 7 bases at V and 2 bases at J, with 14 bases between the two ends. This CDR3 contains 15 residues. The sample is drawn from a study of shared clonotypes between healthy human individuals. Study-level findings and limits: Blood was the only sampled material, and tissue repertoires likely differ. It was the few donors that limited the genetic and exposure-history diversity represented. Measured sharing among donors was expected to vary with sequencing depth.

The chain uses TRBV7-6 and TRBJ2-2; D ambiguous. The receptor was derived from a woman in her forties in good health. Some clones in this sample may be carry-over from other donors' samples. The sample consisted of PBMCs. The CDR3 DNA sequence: TGTGCCAGCACCCCCGAGATCGTCAACACCGGGGAGCTGTTTTTT. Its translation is CASTPEIVNTGELFF.